This TCR beta chain was retrieved from a study of blood T cell repertoires in COVID-19. Study as a whole: There were acute and convalescent COVID-19 samples, and they came from the United States, Italy and Spain. T cells, B-cell-depleted T cells, or PBMCs supplied cDNA or gDNA.

Authors' data handling: Reference gene primer amplification in the assay estimated nucleated cell counts. Repertoires were generated with immunoSEQ multiplex PCR, while TCRdb's copy carries only in-frame clones and drops some. Clone size and V and J calls were adopted from that table, with D and trimming inferred from the DNA. The table has roughly 140,000 clones, 70% to 90% seen once. The CDR3 loop spans 12 amino acids. Germline CDR1 reads SGDLS; CDR2 reads YYNGEE. V gave up 2 bases and J gave up 5 bases, with 8 bases separating them. This clonotype originated in a human donor in a cohort sampled during active COVID-19. The sample taken for sequencing was peripheral blood. This chain joins TRBV9 and TRBJ2-7, with D maybe TRBD2 (6 bases). The CDR3 DNA follows: TGTGCCAGCAGCGTCGGCGGGGACGAGCAGTACTTC. It encodes CASSVGGDEQYF.